This T cell receptor (beta chain) was recovered during a study of blood T cell repertoires in COVID-19. This clone was detected only once. Study processing details: Counts of nucleated cells, estimated from reference gene primer amplification, were obtained. Sequencing was performed with immunoSEQ multiplex PCR; in TCRdb, only in-frame clones are kept and a portion is missing. Clone size and the V and J calls come from that table; the DNA yielded D and trimming. This table has under 200,000 clones, over 80% appearing once. Germline V CDR1 and CDR2: SGHNT, YENEEA. The junction had 7 bases not matched to a gene; V was cut back by 1 base and J by 2 bases. The CDR3 has 18 amino acids.

The receptor was isolated from a woman older than 75 with active or convalescent COVID-19. Sequencing used peripheral blood. The rearrangement joins TRBV11-3 to TRBJ2-3; 12 bases are a match to TRBD2. The CDR3 nucleotides read TGTGCCAGCAGCTTAGTTATAACTAGCGGGGGGTACACAGATACGCAGTATTTT. Encoded protein: CASSLVITSGGYTDTQYF. Using reference TRBV11-3 and TRBJ2-3 for the parts outside the CDR3, the full variable domain is EAGVVQSPRYKIIEKKQPVAFWCNPISGHNTLYWYLQNLGQGPELLIRYENEEAVDDSQLPKDRFSAERLKGVDSTLKIQPAELGDSAVYLCASSLVITSGGYTDTQYFGPGTRLTVL.